Listed below are T cell receptor beta chains from one sample, sequenced in a study of cytomegalovirus exposure and HLA in healthy donors. Data came from immunoSEQ multiplex PCR; TCRdb stores just in-frame clones and leaves some out. Altogether tens of thousands of clones are present, 96% being singletons, with the ten largest covering roughly 4.7%. Sample: PBMCs. Receptors originate from a woman aged 18-29 years in good health and CMV-seropositive. The conserved cysteine and the conserved F or W are not part of the CDR3 here. The D gene is left open where the match is weak.

>.|TRBV29-1|TRBJ2-3
SVEANRDTQY
>TRBD1|TRBV19|TRBJ1-4
ARGGLDEKLF
>TRBD1|TRBV14|TRBJ2-5
ASSQTGLAMEKETQY
>.|TRBV28|TRBJ1-5
ASSPRGTINQPQH
>TRBD1|TRBV7-9|TRBJ2-7
ASSLEGTGYYEQY
>TRBD2|TRBV2|TRBJ2-5
ASRIPGLDQETQY
>TRBD2|TRBV6-5|TRBJ2-3
ASRTSGSTDTQY
>.|TRBV15|TRBJ2-2
ATSDYTGANTGELF
>.|TRBV7-2|TRBJ2-3
ASSLFGLSTDTQY
>.|TRBV7-6|TRBJ1-5
ASSPRRSRGRQPQH
>.|TRBV6-5|TRBJ2-7
ASSYSQNAVYEQY
>TRBD1|TRBV28|TRBJ2-7
ASGGQGGGHEQY
>.|TRBV9|TRBJ1-2
ASSESTVLSGGYT
>TRBD2|TRBV29-1|TRBJ2-1
SVATSGSYNEQF
>.|TRBV11-3|TRBJ1-3
ASSFTGGNTIY
>.|TRBV15|TRBJ2-7
ATSRDKILSTYEQY
>TRBD2|TRBV5-4|TRBJ2-7
ASTREGTSGVYEQY
>TRBD2|TRBV29-1|TRBJ2-7
SVPRSGSSNEQY
>.|TRBV28|TRBJ2-7
ASRTGQYTYEQY
>.|TRBV13|TRBJ2-6
ASSAGQPFVSGANVLT
>TRBD2|TRBV7-8|TRBJ2-1
ASSGRLAGELINEQF
>.|TRBV27|TRBJ2-2
ASSFSGTGELF
>TRBD2|TRBV7-3|TRBJ2-2
ASSLKAGLAVSNTGELF
>.|TRBV14|TRBJ2-7
ASSQVFGGEQY
>.|TRBV7-3|TRBJ2-3
ASSPRRSPDTQY
>TRBD1|TRBV4-3|TRBJ2-3
ASSQDRQGTTDTQY
>TRBD2|TRBV7-3|TRBJ2-1
ASSLNGLAGRNEQF
>.|TRBV5-1|TRBJ2-7
ASSLEGYEQY
>TRBD2|TRBV7-9|TRBJ2-1
ASSPGTTPYNEQF
>.|TRBV5-1|TRBJ2-1
ASSSTTRNEQF
>.|TRBV4-1|TRBJ2-7
ASSQAQGQGYEQY
>.|TRBV4-3|TRBJ2-1
ASTPNRGNEQF
>TRBD2|TRBV6-6|TRBJ2-5
ASSYPRWEGQETQY
>TRBD1|TRBV9|TRBJ2-5
ASSVGLGTGGQETQY
>TRBD1|TRBV7-9|TRBJ2-7
ASSLQGAAYEQY
>.|TRBV18|TRBJ1-5
ASSPGRGNQPQH
>.|TRBV10-1|TRBJ1-1
ASGSRGEAF
>TRBD2|TRBV28|TRBJ2-3
ASSLRAGGGPDTQY
>TRBD2|TRBV7-3|TRBJ2-1
ASSITSGRFDEQF
>TRBD1|TRBV18|TRBJ2-1
ASSRQGAGGWNEQF
>.|TRBV27|TRBJ2-1
ASRSQDSSYNEQF
>TRBD1|TRBV30|TRBJ1-2
AWTGQGYGYT
>.|TRBV7-8|TRBJ1-1
ASSLLIGQQNTEAF
>.|TRBV7-9|TRBJ2-5
ASSPRNRVTETQY
>TRBD2|TRBV19|TRBJ2-3
ASSKRLGAGGITDTQY
>TRBD1|TRBV5-8|TRBJ2-7
ASSPGTGGYYEQY
>TRBD1|TRBV6-1|TRBJ1-1
ASTYPGTAHTEAF
>TRBD2|TRBV7-3|TRBJ2-2
ASSLIAGAGELF